One sample yielded the 14 T cell receptor beta chains listed below, sequenced in a study of T cells expressing NK-cell markers. TCRdb reprocessed the 5' RACE reads and keeps a single row for each CDR3 protein, giving no DNA. The sample totals roughly 390,000 distinct CDR3 sequences. Material for sequencing was blood T cells: a sorted CD56 or NKG2C T cell subset, CD4+ or CD8+ T cells, or bulk PBMC T cells (not recorded which). The receptors here all came from a woman between 50 and 59 years old in good health.

The CDR3 sequence is CASQHQGVSEQYF. The V call is TRBV6-5, the J call TRBJ2-7; as DNA is missing, the TRBD1 call by TCRdb cannot be tested. This CDR3 is built from 13 residues. Germline CDR1 is MNHEY and CDR2 is SVGAGI.

This chain joins TRBV12-3 or TRBV12-4 and TRBJ2-3. There are 12 residues in the CDR3. CDR3 amino acids: CASSLTGDTQYF.

V and J are TRBV9 and TRBJ2-1; the D call of TRBD2 rests on TCRdb alone, since no DNA is present to check it. This CDR3 is 13 amino acids long. From germline, CDR1 is SGDLS and CDR2 YYNGEE. The CDR3 protein is CASTERDTEEQFF.

V is TRBV20-1 and J is TRBJ2-3; TCRdb calls TRBD1, which cannot be checked without DNA. This CDR3 comprises 13 residues. From germline, CDR1 is DFQATT and CDR2 SNEGSKA (reference sequence). CDR3 amino acids: CSANAGHRDTQYF.

CDR3 amino acids: CATSDATQIKGYTF. The chain has TRBV24-1 and TRBJ1-2. The CDR3 consists of 14 residues. CDR1 and CDR2 from the germline V gene are KGHDR and SFDVKD.

This rearrangement joins TRBV28 to TRBJ2-5; no DNA is available, so the TRBD2 call from TCRdb remains unchecked. This CDR3 is built from 15 residues. Per the germline V gene, CDR1 is MDHEN and CDR2 is SYDVKM. The CDR3 sequence: CASSWVSGRQETQYF.

The chain links TRBV12-3 or TRBV12-4 to TRBJ2-3. CDR3 length: 14 residues. The chain's CDR3 is CASSIAGVGDTQYF.

The chain has TRBV5-1 and TRBJ2-1. This CDR3 has 18 residues. The germline V gene encodes CDR1 SGHRS and CDR2 YFSETQ. The chain's CDR3 is CASSLAESTHQYHNEQFF.

This sequence joins TRBV7-2 and TRBJ2-7. CDR3 length equals 12 residues. Germline V gene lookup returns CDR1 SGHTA and CDR2 FQGNSA. The chain's CDR3 is CASSLPAYEQYF.

The chain recombines TRBV5-1 with TRBJ2-7; TCRdb gives TRBD1 as the D gene, but with no DNA this cannot be confirmed. CDR3 length equals 16 residues. Germline CDR1 and CDR2: SGHRS and YFSETQ. CDR3 in amino acids: CASSLRSRGLSYEQYF. The full variable domain, with the rest looked up from reference TRBV5-1 and TRBJ2-7, is KAGVTQTPRYLIKTRGQQVTLSCSPISGHRSVSWYQQTPGQGLQFLFEYFSETQRNKGNFPGRFSGRQFSNSRSEMNVSTLELGDSALYLCASSLRSRGLSYEQYFGPGTRLTVT.

The gene calls are TRBV27 and TRBJ2-5; the D call of TRBD2 rests on TCRdb alone, since no DNA is present to check it. This CDR3 comprises 16 residues. Germline V lookup: CDR1 MNHEY, CDR2 SMNVEV (reference sequence). The CDR3 here is CASSEGLAGGSETQYF.

The rearrangement links TRBV19 to TRBJ2-3. The CDR3 is made up of 13 amino acids. Germline V gives CDR1 LNHDA, CDR2 SQIVND (reference sequence). CDR3 residues: CASSRRNTDTQYF.

The chain links TRBV3-1 to TRBJ2-6; absent DNA, TCRdb's TRBD2 call cannot be checked. The CDR3 sequence is 18 residues long. Germline V lookup: CDR1 LGHDT, CDR2 YNNKEL (reference sequence). The CDR3: CASSGRTGLLSGANVLTF.

This sequence joins TRBV24-1 and TRBJ2-3; TCRdb's D call, TRBD2, is unchecked because there is no DNA. The CDR3 has 16 amino acids. CDR1 KGHDR and CDR2 SFDVKD come from the germline V gene. CDR3 amino acids: CATSDRTSGSADTQYF.